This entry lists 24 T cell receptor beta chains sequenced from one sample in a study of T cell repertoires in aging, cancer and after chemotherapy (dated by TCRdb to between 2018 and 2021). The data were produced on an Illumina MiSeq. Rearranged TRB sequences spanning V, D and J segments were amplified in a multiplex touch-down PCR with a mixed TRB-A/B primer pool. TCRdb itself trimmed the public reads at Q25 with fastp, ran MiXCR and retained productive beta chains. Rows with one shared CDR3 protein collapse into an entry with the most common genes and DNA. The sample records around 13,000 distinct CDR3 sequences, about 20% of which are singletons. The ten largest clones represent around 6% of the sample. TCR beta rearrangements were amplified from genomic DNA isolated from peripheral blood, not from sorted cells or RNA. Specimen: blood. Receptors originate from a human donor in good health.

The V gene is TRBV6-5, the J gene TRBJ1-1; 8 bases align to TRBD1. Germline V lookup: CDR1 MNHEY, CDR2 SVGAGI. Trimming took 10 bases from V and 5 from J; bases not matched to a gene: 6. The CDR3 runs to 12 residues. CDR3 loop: CATWTGQTEAFF. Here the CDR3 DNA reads TGTGCCACCTGGACAGGGCAAACTGAAGCTTTCTTT.

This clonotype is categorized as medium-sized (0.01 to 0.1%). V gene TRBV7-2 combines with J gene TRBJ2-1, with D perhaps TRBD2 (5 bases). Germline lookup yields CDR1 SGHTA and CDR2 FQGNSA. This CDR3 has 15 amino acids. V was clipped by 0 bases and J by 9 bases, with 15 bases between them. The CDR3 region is CASSLARLAAAEQFF. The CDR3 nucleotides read TGTGCCAGCAGCTTAGCGAGGCTAGCCGCGGCTGAGCAGTTCTTC.

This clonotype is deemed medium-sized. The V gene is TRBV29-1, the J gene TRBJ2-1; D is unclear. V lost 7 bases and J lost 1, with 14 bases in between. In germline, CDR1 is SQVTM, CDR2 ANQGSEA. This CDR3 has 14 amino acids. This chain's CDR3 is CSALRPDSYNEQFF. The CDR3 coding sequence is TGCAGCGCGCTCCGGCCTGATTCCTACAATGAGCAGTTCTTC.

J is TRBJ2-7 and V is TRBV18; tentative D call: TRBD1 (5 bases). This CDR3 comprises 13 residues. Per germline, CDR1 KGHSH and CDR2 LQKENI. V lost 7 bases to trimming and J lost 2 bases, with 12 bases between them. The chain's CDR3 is CASLAATAYEQYF. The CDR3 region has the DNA TGTGCCAGCTTAGCAGCGACAGCCTACGAGCAGTACTTC.

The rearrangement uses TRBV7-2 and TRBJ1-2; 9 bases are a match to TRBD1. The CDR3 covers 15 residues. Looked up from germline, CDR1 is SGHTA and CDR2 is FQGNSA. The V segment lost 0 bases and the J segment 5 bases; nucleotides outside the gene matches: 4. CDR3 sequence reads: CASSLASGQGYGYTF. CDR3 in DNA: TGTGCCAGCAGCTTAGCCTCTGGACAGGGGTATGGCTACACCTTC.

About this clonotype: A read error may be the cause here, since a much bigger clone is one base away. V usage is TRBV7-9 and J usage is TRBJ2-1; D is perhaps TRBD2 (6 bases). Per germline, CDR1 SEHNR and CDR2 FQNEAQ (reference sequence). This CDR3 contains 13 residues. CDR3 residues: CDSSLGGHNEQFF. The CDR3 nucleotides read TGTGACAGCAGCTTAGGAGGGCACAATGAGCAGTTCTTC.

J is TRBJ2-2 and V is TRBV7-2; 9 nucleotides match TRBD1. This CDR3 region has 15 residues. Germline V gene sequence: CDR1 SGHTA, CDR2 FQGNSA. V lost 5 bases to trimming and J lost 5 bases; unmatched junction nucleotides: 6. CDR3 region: CASSHRTGETGELFF. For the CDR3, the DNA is TGTGCCAGCAGCCACCGGACAGGGGAAACCGGGGAGCTGTTTTTT.

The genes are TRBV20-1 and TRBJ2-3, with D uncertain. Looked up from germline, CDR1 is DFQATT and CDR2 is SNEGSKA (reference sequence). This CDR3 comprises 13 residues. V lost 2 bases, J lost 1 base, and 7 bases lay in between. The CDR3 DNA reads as TGCAGTGCTAGAAGGTCTGGCACAGATACGCAGTATTTT. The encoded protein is CSARRSGTDTQYF.

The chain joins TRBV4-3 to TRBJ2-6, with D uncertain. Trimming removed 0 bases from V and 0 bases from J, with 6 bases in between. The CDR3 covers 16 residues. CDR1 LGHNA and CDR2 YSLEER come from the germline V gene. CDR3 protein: CASSQDSSSGANVLTF. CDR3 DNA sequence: TGCGCCAGCAGCCAAGATAGTTCCTCTGGGGCCAACGTCCTGACTTTC.

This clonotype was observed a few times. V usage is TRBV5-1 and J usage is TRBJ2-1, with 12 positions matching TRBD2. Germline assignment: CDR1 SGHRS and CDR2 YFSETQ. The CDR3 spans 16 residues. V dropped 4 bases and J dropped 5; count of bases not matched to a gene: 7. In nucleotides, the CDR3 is TGCGCCAGCAGCGCGCGGACTAGCGGGGCGAACAATGAGCAGTTCTTC. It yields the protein CASSARTSGANNEQFF. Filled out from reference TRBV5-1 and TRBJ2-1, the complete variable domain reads KAGVTQTPRYLIKTRGQQVTLSCSPISGHRSVSWYQQTPGQGLQFLFEYFSETQRNKGNFPGRFSGRQFSNSRSEMNVSTLELGDSALYLCASSARTSGANNEQFFGPGTRLTVL.

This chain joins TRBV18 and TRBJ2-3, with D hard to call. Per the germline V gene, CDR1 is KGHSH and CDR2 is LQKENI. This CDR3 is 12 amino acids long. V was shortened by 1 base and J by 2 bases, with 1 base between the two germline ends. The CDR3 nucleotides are TGTGCCAGCTCACCACACACAGATACGCAGTATTTT. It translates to CASSPHTDTQYF.

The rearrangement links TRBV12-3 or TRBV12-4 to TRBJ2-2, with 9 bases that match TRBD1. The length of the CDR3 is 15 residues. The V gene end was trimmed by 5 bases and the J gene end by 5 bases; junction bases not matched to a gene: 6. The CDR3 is CASSRTGAGTGELFF. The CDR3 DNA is TGTGCCAGCAGTCGGACAGGGGCAGGAACCGGGGAGCTGTTTTTT.

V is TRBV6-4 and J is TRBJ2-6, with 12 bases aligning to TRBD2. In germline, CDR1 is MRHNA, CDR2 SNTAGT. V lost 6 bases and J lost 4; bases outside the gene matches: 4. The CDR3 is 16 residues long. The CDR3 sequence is CASSSSGGAGANVLTF. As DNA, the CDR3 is TGTGCCAGCAGCTCTAGCGGGGGGGCCGGGGCCAACGTCCTGACTTTC.

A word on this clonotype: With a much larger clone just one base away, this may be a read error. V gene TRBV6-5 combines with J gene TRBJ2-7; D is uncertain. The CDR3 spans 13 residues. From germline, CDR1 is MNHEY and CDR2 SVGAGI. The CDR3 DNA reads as TGTGACAGCAGCCCCGGTTTCTGGTACGAGCAGTACTTC. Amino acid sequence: CDSSPGFWYEQYF.

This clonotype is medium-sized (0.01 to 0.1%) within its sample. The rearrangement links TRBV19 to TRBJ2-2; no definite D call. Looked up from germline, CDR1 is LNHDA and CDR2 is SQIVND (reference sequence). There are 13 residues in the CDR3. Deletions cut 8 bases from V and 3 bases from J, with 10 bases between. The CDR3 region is CASPSVDTGELFF. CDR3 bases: TGTGCCAGTCCCTCCGTCGACACCGGGGAGCTGTTTTTT.

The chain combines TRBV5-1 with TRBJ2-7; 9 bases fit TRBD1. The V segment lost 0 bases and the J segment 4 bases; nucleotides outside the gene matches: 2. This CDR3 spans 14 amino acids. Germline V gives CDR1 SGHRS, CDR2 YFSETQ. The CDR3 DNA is TGCGCCAGCAGCTTGGCACAGGGGGCGTACGAGCAGTACTTC. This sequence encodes CASSLAQGAYEQYF.

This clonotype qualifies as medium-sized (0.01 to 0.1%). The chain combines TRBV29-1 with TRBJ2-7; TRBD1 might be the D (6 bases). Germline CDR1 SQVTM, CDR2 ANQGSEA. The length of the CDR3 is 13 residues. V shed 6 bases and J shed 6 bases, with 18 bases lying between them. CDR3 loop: CSVAQGPGSEQYF. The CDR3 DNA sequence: TGCAGCGTCGCACAGGGTCCTGGCTCCGAGCAGTACTTC.

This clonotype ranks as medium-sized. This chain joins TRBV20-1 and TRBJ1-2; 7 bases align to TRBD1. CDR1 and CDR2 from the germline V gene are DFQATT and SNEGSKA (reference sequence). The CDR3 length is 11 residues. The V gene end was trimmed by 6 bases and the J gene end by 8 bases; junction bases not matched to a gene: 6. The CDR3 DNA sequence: TGCAGTGCCAGCACAGGGGAAGGCTACACCTTC. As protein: CSASTGEGYTF.

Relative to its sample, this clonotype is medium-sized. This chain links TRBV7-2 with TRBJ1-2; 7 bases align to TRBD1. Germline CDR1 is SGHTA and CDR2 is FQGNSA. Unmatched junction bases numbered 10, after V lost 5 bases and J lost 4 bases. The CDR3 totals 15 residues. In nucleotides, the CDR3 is TGTGCCAGCAGCCCCCAGACAGGGATCTTCTATGGCTACACCTTC. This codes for CASSPQTGIFYGYTF.

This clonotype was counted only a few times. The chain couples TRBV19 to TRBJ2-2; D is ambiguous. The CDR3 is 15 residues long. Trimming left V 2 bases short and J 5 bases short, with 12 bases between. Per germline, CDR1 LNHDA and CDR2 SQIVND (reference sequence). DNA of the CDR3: TGTGCCAGTAGTATATTGTTGGGTGGAACCGGGGAGCTGTTTTTT. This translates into CASSILLGGTGELFF.

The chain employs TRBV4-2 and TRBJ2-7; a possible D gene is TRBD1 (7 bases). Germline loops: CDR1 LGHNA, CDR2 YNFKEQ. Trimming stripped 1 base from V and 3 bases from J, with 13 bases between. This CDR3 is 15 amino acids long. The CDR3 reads CASSQGQGAGYEQYF. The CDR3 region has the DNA TGTGCCAGCAGCCAAGGACAGGGAGCGGGCTACGAGCAGTACTTC.

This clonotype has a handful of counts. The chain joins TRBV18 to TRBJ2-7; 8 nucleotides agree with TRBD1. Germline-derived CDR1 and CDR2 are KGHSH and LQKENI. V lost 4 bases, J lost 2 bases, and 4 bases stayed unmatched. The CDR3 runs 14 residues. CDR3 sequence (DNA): TGTGCCAGCTCACGGGTGACAGGGGCCTACGAGCAGTACTTC. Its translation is CASSRVTGAYEQYF.

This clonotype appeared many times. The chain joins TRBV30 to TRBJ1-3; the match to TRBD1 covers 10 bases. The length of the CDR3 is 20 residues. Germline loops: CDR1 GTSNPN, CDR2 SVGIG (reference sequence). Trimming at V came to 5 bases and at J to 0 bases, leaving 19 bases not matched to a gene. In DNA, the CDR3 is TGTGCCTGGTCGCACTATCCGGGACAGGGGAGGACCCACTCTGGAAACACCATATATTTT. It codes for CAWSHYPGQGRTHSGNTIYF.

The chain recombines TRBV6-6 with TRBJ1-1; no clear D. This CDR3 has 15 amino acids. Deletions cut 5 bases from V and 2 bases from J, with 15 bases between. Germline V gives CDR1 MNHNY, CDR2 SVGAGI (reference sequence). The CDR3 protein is CASSPPHAGNTEAFF. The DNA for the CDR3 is TGTGCCAGCAGTCCCCCCCACGCAGGAAACACTGAAGCTTTCTTT.